The TCR beta chain described here comes from a study of T cells in Graves' hyperthyroidism and ophthalmopathy. Study-wide results and limits: Ophthalmopathy was model-predicted a median approximately six months pre-onset.

Using RNA transcripts as the source, TCR beta CDR3 regions were amplified. Carried out on the TCR CDR3, a first-round RT-PCR used the HTBI primer set. TCRdb reanalysed the multiplex PCR reads using MiXCR and keeps one entry per CDR3 protein. Of approximately 870,000 distinct CDR3 sequences in the sample, more than 30% were seen once. V was pared by 4 bases and J by 6 bases, with 16 bases between. This CDR3 spans 14 amino acids. As regards this clonotype: The antigen is unknown.

The chain combines TRBV12-3 or TRBV12-4 with TRBJ2-7; D may be TRBD2 (5 bases). This TCR was sampled from a young man with Graves' hyperthyroidism. What was sequenced was blood. As DNA, the CDR3 is TGTGCCAGCAGTTCAGGACTGGTATCTGTCGAGCAGTACTTC. The encoded protein is CASSSGLVSVEQYF.